Following are 14 T cell receptor beta chains from one sample sequenced in a study of Ad26.COV2.S vaccination and SARS-CoV-2 variants. Indicated treatment: roughly 20 received Ad26.COV2.S at low or high dose, single or two shots; about 5 received placebo; per-sample allocation not given. Day 63 following the first vaccine or placebo injection was when the samples were taken. TCRdb's copy holds only in-frame clones and misses some; the assay was immunoSEQ multiplex PCR. This sample yields fewer than 500,000 clones, of which 90% are seen a single time; about 4.5% belongs to the top ten. The sample consisted of peripheral blood, taken in a trial of Ad26.COV2.S vaccine versus placebo. The receptors were sampled from a person aged 18 to 65 who received the Ad26.COV2.S COVID-19 vaccine or a placebo.

In its sample, this clone was seen a few times. The chain links TRBV6-2 or TRBV6-3 to TRBJ1-3; 7 positions agree with TRBD1. V shed 7 bases and J 13 bases; nucleotides not matched to a gene: 10. The CDR3 has 12 residues. Germline CDR1 reads MNHEY; CDR2 reads SVGEGT. The DNA for the CDR3 is TGTGCCAGCAACCCTCCGGGACAGAGGATATATTTT. Amino acid sequence: CASNPPGQRIYF.

This chain joins TRBV5-4 and TRBJ2-3; D is ambiguous. The germline V gene encodes CDR1 SGHNT and CDR2 YYREEE (reference sequence). The CDR3 length is 15 residues. The V gene lost 0 bases and the J gene lost 2 bases, with 10 bases spanning the gap. Here the CDR3 DNA reads TGTGCCAGCAGCTTGGAAGCTCTTTTCACAGATACGCAGTATTTT. Its protein product is CASSLEALFTDTQYF.

The chain recombines TRBV19 with TRBJ2-7, with 10 bases lining up with TRBD1. Germline V CDR1 and CDR2: LNHDA, SQIVND (reference sequence). V shed 0 bases, J shed 4 bases, and the junction held 9 bases outside the gene matches. This CDR3 region has 17 residues. The CDR3 DNA is TGTGCCAGTAGTATAGATCAGGGGACAGGGGCCGAGTACGAGCAGTACTTC. Residues: CASSIDQGTGAEYEQYF.

This chain uses TRBV7-8 with TRBJ2-3; TRBD1 agrees at 7 bases. CDR1 is SGHVS and CDR2 is FQNEAQ in the germline V gene. The CDR3 totals 14 residues. Trimming took 6 bases from V and 6 from J; bases not matched to a gene: 9. CDR3 sequence reads: CASRSNRGPDTQYF. The CDR3 nucleotides are TGTGCCAGCAGATCTAACAGGGGCCCCGATACGCAGTATTTT.

The V gene is TRBV7-6, the J gene TRBJ1-5; D ambiguous. Germline V gene sequence: CDR1 SGHVS, CDR2 FNYEAQ. The ends were cut back, 6 bases at V and 4 bases at J, with 10 bases in the middle. The CDR3 consists of 13 residues. The CDR3 DNA reads TGTGCCAGCAGTCCAGCATGGAATCAGCCCCAGCATTTT. Translating gives CASSPAWNQPQHF.

The rearrangement uses TRBV18 and TRBJ2-7, with TRBD1 identical over 7 bases. Germline V gene sequence: CDR1 KGHSH, CDR2 LQKENI. After removal of 0 bases from V and 3 bases from J, the junction contained 2 bases not matched to a gene. CDR3 size: 14 residues. CDR3 bases: TGTGCCAGCTCACCACCGACAGGGTACTACGAGCAGTACTTC. Translated, it gives CASSPPTGYYEQYF.

This clone was counted a few times. The gene calls are TRBV4-2 and TRBJ2-7, with 9 positions matching TRBD2. The V and J ends lost 0 bases and 5 bases, in that order; junction bases with no gene match: 8. The CDR3 runs 16 residues. Germline CDR1 reads LGHNA; CDR2 reads YNFKEQ. Written as DNA, the CDR3 is TGTGCCAGCAGCCAAGATCTGGGGACTAGCTACCACGAGCAGTACTTC. It codes for CASSQDLGTSYHEQYF.

The chain joins TRBV6-1 to TRBJ2-7; D might be TRBD1 (6 bases). The CDR3 has 13 residues. V was pared by 1 base and J by 6 bases, with 10 bases between. Germline-derived CDR1 and CDR2 are MNHNS and SASEGT. Here the CDR3 DNA reads TGTGCCAGCAGTGAAGGGACAGTAAGCGAGCAGTACTTC. Its translation: CASSEGTVSEQYF.

The chain couples TRBV19 to TRBJ2-5; 10 nucleotides align to TRBD2. The CDR3 spans 15 residues. With 4 bases clipped from V and 1 base from J, the junction kept 3 bases outside the gene matches. Germline V CDR1 and CDR2: LNHDA, SQIVND (reference sequence). CDR3 coding DNA: TGTGCCAGTAGTACTAGCGGGAGACTCCAAGAGACCCAGTACTTC. It encodes CASSTSGRLQETQYF.

The sample holds one count of this clone. The gene calls are TRBV2 and TRBJ2-7; no reliable D call. This CDR3 has 12 residues. V dropped 4 bases and J dropped 2 bases, with 6 bases sitting between them. Germline V gene data show CDR1 as SNHLY and CDR2 as FYNNEI. CDR3 sequence: CASSVGAYEQYF. For the CDR3, the DNA is TGTGCCAGCAGTGTTGGGGCCTACGAGCAGTACTTC.

This chain links TRBV30 with TRBJ2-7, with 11 bases matching TRBD2. Germline trimming cut 3 bases from V and 5 bases from J; bases unmatched to any gene: 6. This CDR3 spans 14 amino acids. Germline loops: CDR1 GTSNPN, CDR2 SVGIG (reference sequence). CDR3 nucleotide sequence: TGTGCCTGGAGAACTAGCGGGAGTACACACGAGCAGTACTTC. Translation: CAWRTSGSTHEQYF.

Written as DNA, the CDR3 is TGTGCCAGCAGCGGAGACACGCGGGTATACAATGAGCAGTTCTTC. Its protein product is CASSGDTRVYNEQFF. The gene calls are TRBV9 and TRBJ2-1; possibly TRBD2 for D (5 bases). V was cut by 3 bases and J by 4 bases, with 14 bases left in between. The CDR3 spans 15 residues. Germline assignment: CDR1 SGDLS and CDR2 YYNGEE.

This chain links TRBV28 with TRBJ1-1; unclear D gene. This CDR3 contains 15 residues. V was pared by 7 bases and J by 5 bases, with 20 bases between. Germline V lookup: CDR1 MDHEN, CDR2 SYDVKM. This CDR3 is CASTSRVLKWTEAFF. CDR3 nucleotide sequence: TGTGCCAGCACATCTCGTGTATTAAAATGGACTGAAGCTTTCTTT. Full variable domain (rest looked up from reference TRBV28 and TRBJ1-1): DVKVTQSSRYLVKRTGEKVFLECVQDMDHENMFWYRQDPGLGLRLIYFSYDVKMKEKGDIPEGYSVSREKKERFSLILESASTNQTSMYLCASTSRVLKWTEAFFGQGTRLTVV.

This chain uses TRBV2 with TRBJ2-3; perhaps TRBD1 as D (6 bases). Trimming pared 8 bases from V and 2 bases from J, leaving 8 bases between. The germline V gene encodes CDR1 SNHLY and CDR2 FYNNEI. The CDR3 has 12 residues. The CDR3 DNA reads TGTGCCAGCGGACAGAACACAGATACGCAGTATTTT. It encodes CASGQNTDTQYF.